This is a list of T cell receptor beta chains from one sample in a study of T-cell memory formation after mild COVID-19. TCRdb processed the 5' RACE reads anew with MiXCR; each CDR3 protein has one entry. The data contain about 360,000 distinct CDR3 sequences, approximately 14% of them singletons. The sequenced sample consisted of PBMCs or a T cell subset sorted from them (not recorded which). These receptors were obtained from a man between 18 and 29 years old who had mild COVID-19 (a few samples of this study predate the infection). Cell type and time point are not known. Each CDR3 is given with its conserved first and last residue. A D gene is named only where the DNA matches it firmly. Some rows have no size entry. The others give once, few or many, or a class for an expanded clone.

V gene,D gene,J gene,clone size,CDR3 protein,CDR3 DNA
TRBV10-3,.,TRBJ2-3,few,CAISDLIDTQYF,TGTGCCATCAGTGACTTGATTGATACGCAGTATTTT
TRBV20-1,TRBD1,TRBJ1-1,few,CSVGGQGNTEAFF,TGCAGTGTTGGTGGACAGGGGAACACTGAAGCTTTCTTT
TRBV5-1,.,TRBJ2-5,many,CASSLMSLSGQETQYF,TGCGCCAGCAGCTTGATGTCCCTATCTGGGCAAGAGACCCAGTACTTC
TRBV19,.,TRBJ2-5,.,CASSIDSGWGREIKETQYF,TGTGCCAGTAGTATAGACTCGGGTTGGGGTAGGGAGATAAAAGAGACCCAGTACTTC
TRBV18,.,TRBJ2-5,.,CASSTPYGSETQYF,TGTGCCAGCTCAACCCCCTATGGGTCAGAGACCCAGTACTTC
TRBV5-5,TRBD1,TRBJ2-2,few,CASSRDRGGGELFF,TGTGCCAGCAGCCGGGACAGGGGAGGCGGGGAGCTGTTTTTT
TRBV29-1,.,TRBJ2-3,.,CSVARGSGDTQYF,TGCAGCGTTGCAAGAGGGAGTGGAGATACGCAGTATTTT
TRBV6-2/TRBV6-3,.,TRBJ2-5,many,CASSYSRTSKTQYF,TGTGCCAGCAGTTACTCGAGGACCAGTAAGACCCAGTACTTC
TRBV5-1,TRBD2,TRBJ2-5,many,CASSSVAGKETQYF,TGCGCCAGCAGCTCAGTAGCGGGGAAAGAGACCCAGTACTTC
TRBV7-2,.,TRBJ2-3,few,CASSRRPRGSDTQYF,TGTGCCAGCAGCCGCCGCCCTAGAGGGTCGGATACGCAGTATTTT
TRBV20-1,.,TRBJ2-5,.,CSASPIDRLGTQYF,TGCAGTGCTAGTCCTATCGACCGCTTGGGGACCCAGTACTTC
TRBV5-5,.,TRBJ2-6,few,CASSFQGYGANVLTF,TGTGCCAGCAGCTTCCAGGGGTATGGGGCCAACGTCCTGACTTTC
TRBV15,.,TRBJ1-2,few,CATSRDLAVSQRINYGYTF,TGTGCCACCAGCAGAGATTTGGCCGTTTCGCAACGGATTAACTATGGCTACACCTTC
TRBV6-5,.,TRBJ2-3,.,CASRPAQGRSDTQYF,TGTGCCAGCAGACCTGCGCAGGGGCGATCAGATACGCAGTATTTT
TRBV5-4,.,TRBJ1-2,few,CASSGPPAYYGYTF,TGTGCCAGCAGCGGGCCCCCTGCTTACTATGGCTACACCTTC
TRBV20-1,TRBD1,TRBJ1-3,few,CSALGQLTGNTIYF,TGCAGTGCCCTGGGACAGCTGACTGGAAACACCATATATTTT
TRBV9,.,TRBJ2-1,many,CASSVELGTKQFF,TGTGCCAGCAGCGTAGAGTTAGGCACGAAGCAGTTCTTC
TRBV10-3,.,TRBJ2-5,few,CAISAQIGSQETQYF,TGTGCCATCAGTGCCCAGATAGGTTCGCAAGAGACCCAGTACTTC
TRBV7-9,TRBD2,TRBJ2-1,many,CATTRGLASNEQFF,TGTGCCACGACCCGGGGACTAGCATCCAATGAGCAGTTCTTC
TRBV20-1,TRBD1,TRBJ2-1,many,CSAMPGGYNEQFF,TGCAGTGCGATGCCAGGGGGTTACAATGAGCAGTTCTTC
TRBV10-3,.,TRBJ1-3,few,CAISFAGNTIYF,TGTGCCATCAGTTTCGCAGGAAACACCATATATTTT
TRBV7-2,TRBD1,TRBJ1-5,.,CASSFRDSANQPQHF,TGTGCCAGCAGCTTCCGGGACAGCGCAAATCAGCCCCAGCATTTT
TRBV5-4,TRBD2,TRBJ2-3,.,CASSLETSGTDTQYF,TGTGCCAGCAGCTTGGAAACTAGCGGGACAGATACGCAGTATTTT
TRBV6-6,.,TRBJ2-3,.,CASSYFRSRQYTDTQYF,TGTGCCAGCAGTTACTTTCGCTCCCGGCAGTACACAGATACGCAGTATTTT
TRBV20-1,TRBD2,TRBJ2-2,few,CSARTSGTTGELFF,TGCAGTGCTAGGACTAGCGGAACCACCGGGGAGCTGTTTTTT
TRBV5-1,TRBD1,TRBJ1-2,few,CASSLGGTGGESYTF,TGCGCCAGCAGCTTGGGGGGGACAGGGGGCGAAAGCTACACCTTC
TRBV9,TRBD1,TRBJ1-5,medium-sized,CASSPGGAGGPQHF,TGTGCCAGCAGCCCAGGGGGGGCTGGCGGGCCCCAGCATTTT
TRBV5-1,.,TRBJ1-2,.,CASSLAGSDGYTF,TGCGCCAGCAGCTTGGCAGGGTCTGATGGCTACACCTTC
TRBV6-6,.,TRBJ1-1,.,CASSQYWTFF,TGTGCCAGCAGCCAGTATTGGACTTTCTTT
TRBV28,.,TRBJ1-2,many,CASSFPLSGYGYTF,TGTGCCAGCAGTTTTCCCCTCTCAGGGTATGGCTACACCTTC
TRBV3-1,TRBD2,TRBJ2-1,few,CASSQATSGGAWEQFF,TGTGCCAGCAGCCAGGCGACTAGCGGGGGGGCGTGGGAGCAGTTCTTC
TRBV10-3,.,TRBJ2-7,many,CAIREGDEQYF,TGTGCCATCAGGGAGGGCGACGAGCAGTACTTC
TRBV5-1,TRBD1,TRBJ1-4,few,CASTPGTGDEKLFF,TGCGCCAGCACTCCGGGGACAGGGGATGAAAAACTGTTTTTT
TRBV7-9,.,TRBJ1-2,few,CASSPEGFGYGYTF,TGTGCCAGCAGCCCTGAAGGGTTCGGCTATGGCTACACCTTC
TRBV27,.,TRBJ2-5,.,CASSFFGSGGAGETQYF,TGTGCCAGCAGTTTTTTCGGGAGTGGGGGGGCAGGAGAGACCCAGTACTTC
TRBV7-6,.,TRBJ1-4,.,CASSLAGGDNEKLFF,TGTGCCAGCAGCTTGGCGGGGGGGGATAATGAAAAACTGTTTTTT
TRBV6-5,.,TRBJ2-1,.,CASGIGPYNEQFF,TGTGCCAGCGGAATAGGGCCCTACAATGAGCAGTTCTTC
TRBV20-1,.,TRBJ2-1,.,CSADPAAGTRGINEQFF,TGCAGTGCAGACCCCGCAGCCGGGACCCGGGGGATCAATGAGCAGTTCTTC
TRBV4-2,.,TRBJ2-2,few,CASSQPAGANSNTGELFF,TGTGCCAGCAGCCAGCCCGCGGGGGCGAATTCTAACACCGGGGAGCTGTTTTTT
TRBV6-5,.,TRBJ1-3,many,CASSYSTGNIYSGNTIYF,TGTGCCAGCAGTTACTCGACTGGGAATATTTACTCTGGAAACACCATATATTTT
TRBV7-8,TRBD1,TRBJ2-1,.,CASSWGQQSYNEQFF,TGTGCCAGCAGCTGGGGACAGCAGTCCTACAATGAGCAGTTCTTC
TRBV7-2,.,TRBJ2-1,few,CASSSGAGGPYNEQFF,TGTGCCAGCAGCTCGGGGGCCGGGGGGCCCTACAATGAGCAGTTCTTC
TRBV18,.,TRBJ1-2,.,CASSSNQDYGYTF,TGTGCCAGCTCGAGTAATCAGGACTATGGCTACACCTTC